This T cell receptor (beta chain) was identified in a study of human T cells and chemical hapten exposure. There are a few counts of this clonotype. What it binds is not known. The time point denotes: patch test 2, 6 weeks after DPC sensitization. Treatment described: therapeutic diphenylcyclopropenone sensitization with weekly scalp DPC. Venepuncture was done earlier than the placement of each patch test. The library labeled individual cDNA molecules by adding unique molecular identifiers to them. MiXCR, run by TCRdb on the RACE reads, gives a single entry per CDR3 protein. The repertoire has 85,000 to 95,000 distinct CDR3 sequences, roughly 9.6% of them found once; the top ten carry around 2.2%. Study results and limitations: The number of TCRs above 1 in 1000 frequency did not change after DPC sensitization.

This CDR3 is 10 amino acids long. V dropped 5 bases and J dropped 5 bases, with 7 bases sitting between them. Germline V gene sequence: CDR1 DFQATT, CDR2 SNEGSKA (reference sequence). The source is a middle-aged man with alopecia areata. Some clones in this sample may be carry-over from other donors' samples. The sequences come from whole blood, collected in connection with sensitization to the hapten diphenylcyclopropenone (DPC). The J gene is TRBJ2-7, the V gene TRBV20-1; D is ambiguous. CDR3 amino acids: CSAGRNEQYF. In DNA, the CDR3 is TGCAGTGCTGGGCGGAACGAGCAGTACTTC.